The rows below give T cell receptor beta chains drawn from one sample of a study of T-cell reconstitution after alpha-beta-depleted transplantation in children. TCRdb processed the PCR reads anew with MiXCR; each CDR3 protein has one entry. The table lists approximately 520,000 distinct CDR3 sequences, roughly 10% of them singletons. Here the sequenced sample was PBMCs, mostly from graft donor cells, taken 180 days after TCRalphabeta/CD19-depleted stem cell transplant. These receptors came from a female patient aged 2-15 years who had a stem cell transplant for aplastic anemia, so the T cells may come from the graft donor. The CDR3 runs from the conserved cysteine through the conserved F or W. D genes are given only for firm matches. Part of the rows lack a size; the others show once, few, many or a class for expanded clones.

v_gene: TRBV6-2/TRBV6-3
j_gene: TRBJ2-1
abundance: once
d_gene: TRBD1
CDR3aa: CAGSILGTVNEQFF
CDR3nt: TGTGCCGGCAGTATCCTTGGGACAGTAAATGAGCAGTTCTTC

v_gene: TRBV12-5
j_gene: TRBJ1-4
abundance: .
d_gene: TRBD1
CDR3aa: CASGLVVTGQDHPNEKLFF
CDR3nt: TGTGCTAGTGGTTTGGTAGTTACGGGACAGGACCACCCTAATGAAAAACTGTTTTTT

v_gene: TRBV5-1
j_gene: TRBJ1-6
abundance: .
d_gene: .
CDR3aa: CASSLERRQLSSPLHF
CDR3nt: TGCGCCAGCAGCTTGGAGCGCAGACAGCTAAGTTCACCCCTCCACTTT

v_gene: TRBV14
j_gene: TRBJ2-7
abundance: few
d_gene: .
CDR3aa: CASSQITGTYEQYF
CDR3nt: TGTGCCAGCAGCCAAATAACGGGTACCTACGAGCAGTACTTC

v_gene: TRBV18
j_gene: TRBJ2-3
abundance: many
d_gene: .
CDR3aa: CASSPVAADTQYF
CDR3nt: TGTGCCAGCTCACCAGTTGCAGCAGATACGCAGTATTTT

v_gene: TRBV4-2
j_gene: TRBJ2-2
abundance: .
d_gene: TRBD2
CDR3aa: CASSQEGREGSGGELFF
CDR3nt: TGTGCCAGCAGCCAAGAGGGGCGGGAGGGCTCCGGCGGGGAGCTGTTTTTT

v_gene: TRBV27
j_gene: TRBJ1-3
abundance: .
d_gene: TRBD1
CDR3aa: CASSRDRGDTIYF
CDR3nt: TGTGCCAGCAGCCGGGACAGGGGGGACACCATATATTTT

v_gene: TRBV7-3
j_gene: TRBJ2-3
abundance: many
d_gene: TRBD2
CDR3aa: CASSLRPQRLPWRESADTQYF
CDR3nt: TGTGCCAGCAGCTTAAGACCCCAACGCCTGCCCTGGCGGGAGTCTGCAGATACGCAGTATTTT

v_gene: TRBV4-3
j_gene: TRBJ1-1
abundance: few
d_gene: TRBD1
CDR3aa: CASSQMLRGMNTEAFF
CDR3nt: TGCGCCAGCAGCCAAATGCTCAGGGGGATGAACACTGAAGCTTTCTTT

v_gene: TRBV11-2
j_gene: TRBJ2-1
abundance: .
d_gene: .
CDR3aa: CASSLDLVLGDQVGQFF
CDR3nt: TGTGCCAGCAGCTTAGACTTAGTACTGGGGGACCAGGTGGGGCAGTTCTTC

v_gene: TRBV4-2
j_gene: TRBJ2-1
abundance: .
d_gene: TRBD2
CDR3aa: CASSQVAGGSFYNEQFF
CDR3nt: TGTGCCAGCAGCCAAGTGGCGGGAGGGAGCTTCTACAATGAGCAGTTCTTC

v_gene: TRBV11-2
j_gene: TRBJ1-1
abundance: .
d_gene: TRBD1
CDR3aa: CASSPGGAGANTEAFF
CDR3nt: TGTGCCAGCAGCCCAGGGGGCGCGGGGGCGAACACTGAAGCTTTCTTT

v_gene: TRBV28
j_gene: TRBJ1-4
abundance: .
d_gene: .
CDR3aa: CASSPPLAREKLFF
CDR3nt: TGTGCCAGCAGCCCCCCCCTAGCGAGAGAAAAACTGTTTTTT

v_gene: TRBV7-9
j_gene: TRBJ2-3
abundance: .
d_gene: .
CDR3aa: CATNRVTDTQYF
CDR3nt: TGTGCCACCAACAGGGTTACAGATACGCAGTATTTT

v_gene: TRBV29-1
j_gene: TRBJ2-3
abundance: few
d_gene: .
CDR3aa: CSVEGTTDTQYF
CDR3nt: TGCAGCGTTGAAGGGACCACAGATACGCAGTATTTT

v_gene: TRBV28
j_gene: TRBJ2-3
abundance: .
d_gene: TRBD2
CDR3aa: CASSLAGGQLSQYF
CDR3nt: TGTGCCAGCAGTTTAGCGGGAGGGCAACTCTCCCAGTATTTT

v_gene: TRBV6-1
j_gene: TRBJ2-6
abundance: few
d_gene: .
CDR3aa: CASRGPGANVLTF
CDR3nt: TGTGCCAGCAGGGGCCCTGGGGCCAACGTCCTGACTTTC

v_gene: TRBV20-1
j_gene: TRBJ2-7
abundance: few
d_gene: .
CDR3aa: CSARDLEGYEQYF
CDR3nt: TGCAGTGCTAGAGATCTGGAGGGTTACGAGCAGTACTTC

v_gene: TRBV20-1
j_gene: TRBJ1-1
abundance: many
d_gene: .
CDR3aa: CSARGGGATEAFF
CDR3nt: TGCAGTGCTAGAGGAGGGGGTGCCACTGAAGCTTTCTTT

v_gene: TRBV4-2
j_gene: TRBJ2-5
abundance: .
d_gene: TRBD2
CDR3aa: CASSQDLAGRPLGTQYF
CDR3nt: TGTGCCAGCAGCCAAGATTTGGCCGGGAGGCCTCTAGGGACCCAGTACTTC

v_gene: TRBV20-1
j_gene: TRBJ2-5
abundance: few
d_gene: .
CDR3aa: CSARWVRVETQYF
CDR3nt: TGCAGTGCTAGATGGGTCAGGGTGGAGACCCAGTACTTC

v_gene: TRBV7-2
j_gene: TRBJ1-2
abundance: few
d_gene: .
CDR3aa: CASSLRGVVLGYTF
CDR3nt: TGTGCCAGCAGCTTACGGGGTGTGGTACTTGGCTACACCTTC

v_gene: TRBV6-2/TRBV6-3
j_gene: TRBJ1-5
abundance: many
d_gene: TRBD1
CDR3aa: CASSTGQGSNQPQHF
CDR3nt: TGTGCCAGCAGTACCGGACAGGGCAGCAATCAGCCCCAGCATTTT

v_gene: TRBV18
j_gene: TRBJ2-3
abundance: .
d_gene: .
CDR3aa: CASSLQGRGTDTQYF
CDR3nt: TGTGCCAGCTCACTCCAGGGTAGAGGCACAGATACGCAGTATTTT

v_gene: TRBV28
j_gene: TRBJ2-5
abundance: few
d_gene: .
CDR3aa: CASSLPRELETQYF
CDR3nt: TGTGCCAGCAGTTTACCCAGGGAGCTAGAGACCCAGTACTTC

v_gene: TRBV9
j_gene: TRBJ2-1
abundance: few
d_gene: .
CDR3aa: CASSVVLAGPYNEQFF
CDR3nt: TGTGCCAGCAGCGTAGTACTTGCGGGACCTTACAATGAGCAGTTCTTC

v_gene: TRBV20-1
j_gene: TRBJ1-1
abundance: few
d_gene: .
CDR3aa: CSARRGGSRNTEAFF
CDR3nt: TGCAGTGCTAGGCGAGGAGGCTCCAGGAACACTGAAGCTTTCTTT

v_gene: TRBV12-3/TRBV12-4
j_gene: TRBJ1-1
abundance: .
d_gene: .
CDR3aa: CASSLHPGGSEAFF
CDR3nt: TGTGCCAGCAGTTTACATCCCGGGGGCTCTGAAGCTTTCTTT

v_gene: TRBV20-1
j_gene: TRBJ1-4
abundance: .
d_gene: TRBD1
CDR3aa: CSASRQGGPPTNEKLFF
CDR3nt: TGCAGTGCTAGCCGACAGGGAGGACCCCCAACTAATGAAAAACTGTTTTTT

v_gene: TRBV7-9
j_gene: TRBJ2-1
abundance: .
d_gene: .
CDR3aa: CASSPGANYNEQFF
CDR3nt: TGTGCCAGCAGCCCAGGAGCCAACTACAATGAGCAGTTCTTC

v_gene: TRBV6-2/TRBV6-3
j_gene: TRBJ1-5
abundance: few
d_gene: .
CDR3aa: CATMRRPGSNQPQHF
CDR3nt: TGTGCCACCATGCGCCGACCCGGGAGCAATCAGCCCCAGCATTTT

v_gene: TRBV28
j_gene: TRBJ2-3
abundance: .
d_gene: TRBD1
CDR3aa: CASGPGQVRTDTQYF
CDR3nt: TGTGCCAGCGGCCCCGGACAGGTTCGCACAGATACGCAGTATTTT

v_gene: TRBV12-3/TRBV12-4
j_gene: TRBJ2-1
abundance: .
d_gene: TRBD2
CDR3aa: CASSLDSLAGNNEQFF
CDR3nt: TGTGCCAGCAGTTTAGATAGTCTAGCGGGGAACAATGAGCAGTTCTTC

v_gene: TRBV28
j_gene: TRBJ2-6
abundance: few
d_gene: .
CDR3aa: CASSPSPPGANVLTF
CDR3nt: TGTGCCAGCAGTCCCAGCCCGCCTGGGGCCAACGTCCTGACTTTC

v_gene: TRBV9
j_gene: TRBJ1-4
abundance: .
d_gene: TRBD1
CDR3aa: CASSQRTGGSEKLFF
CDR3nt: TGTGCCAGCAGCCAGCGGACAGGGGGCTCCGAAAAACTGTTTTTT

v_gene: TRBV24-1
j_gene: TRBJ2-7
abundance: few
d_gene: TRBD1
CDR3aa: CATSDAGQGIYEQYF
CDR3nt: TGTGCCACCAGTGATGCGGGACAGGGGATCTACGAGCAGTACTTC

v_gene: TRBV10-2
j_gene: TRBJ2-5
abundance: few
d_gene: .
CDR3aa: CASRGWTMGETQYF
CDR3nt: TGCGCCAGCAGAGGATGGACGATGGGGGAGACCCAGTACTTC

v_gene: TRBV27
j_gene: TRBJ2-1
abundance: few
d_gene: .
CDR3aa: CASSLATGGGSYNEQFF
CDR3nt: TGTGCCAGCAGTTTAGCTACCGGAGGGGGGTCCTACAATGAGCAGTTCTTC

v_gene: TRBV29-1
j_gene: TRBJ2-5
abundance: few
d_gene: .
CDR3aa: CSTHREGGETQYF
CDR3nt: TGCAGCACTCACAGGGAGGGAGGAGAGACCCAGTACTTC

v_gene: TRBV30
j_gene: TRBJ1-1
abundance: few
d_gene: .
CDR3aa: CAWRPPVHRVNTEAFF
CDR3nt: TGTGCCTGGAGGCCTCCCGTTCACAGGGTTAACACTGAAGCTTTCTTT

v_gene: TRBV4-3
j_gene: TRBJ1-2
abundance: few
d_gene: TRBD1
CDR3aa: CASSQDGGQGNYGYTF
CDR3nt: TGCGCCAGCAGCCAAGATGGAGGACAGGGAAACTATGGCTACACCTTC